The rows below give T cell receptor beta chains drawn from one sample of a study of blood T cell repertoires in COVID-19. TCRdb's table, derived via immunoSEQ multiplex PCR, lists solely in-frame clones and lacks some. The sample shows over 20,000 clones, 90% of them seen only once. Source material: peripheral blood. The receptors here all came from an older man with acute or convalescent COVID-19. Each CDR3 is given with its conserved first and last residue. Each record gives: D gene, J gene, clone size, V gene, CDR3 protein, CDR3 DNA. The D gene is left open where the match is weak. Rows may omit the clone size; those that give it use once, few, many or a size class.

TRBD2 TRBJ2-7 few TRBV9 CASSVNPGGLDEQYF TGTGCCAGCAGCGTGAATCCGGGGGGGTTGGACGAGCAGTACTTC
NA TRBJ2-2 NA TRBV6-2/TRBV6-3 CASSPDRYTGELFF TGTGCCAGCAGCCCAGACAGATACACCGGGGAGCTGTTTTTT
NA TRBJ1-1 NA TRBV5-1 CASSLIGNTEAFF TGCGCCAGCAGCTTAATTGGCAACACTGAAGCTTTCTTT
TRBD1 TRBJ2-2 NA TRBV5-4 CASSFDRARTGELFF TGTGCCAGCAGCTTTGACAGGGCTCGCACCGGGGAGCTGTTTTTT
TRBD1 TRBJ1-5 NA TRBV7-2 CASSLGQGVNQPQHF TGTGCCAGCAGCCTAGGACAGGGGGTTAATCAGCCCCAGCATTTT
NA TRBJ1-6 NA TRBV5-5 CASSLVQDNSPLHF TGTGCCAGCAGCTTGGTACAGGATAATTCACCCCTCCACTTT
NA TRBJ2-1 NA TRBV24-1 CATSPGTEQFF TGTGCCACCAGTCCCGGGACAGAGCAGTTCTTC
NA TRBJ1-2 NA TRBV30 CAWSLYIGQSIGYTF TGTGCCTGGAGTCTTTACATAGGACAGTCGATTGGCTACACCTTC
NA TRBJ2-3 NA TRBV18 CASSPGGGPDTQYF TGTGCCAGCTCACCAGGGGGGGGGCCAGATACGCAGTATTTT
TRBD1 TRBJ2-7 once TRBV5-5 CASSPRPGQADSEQYF TGTGCCAGCAGCCCTCGACCCGGACAGGCCGACTCCGAGCAGTACTTC
NA TRBJ1-6 NA TRBV4-3 CASSQVEGWDSPLHF TGCGCCAGCAGCCAAGTGGAGGGCTGGGACTCACCCCTCCACTTT
TRBD1 TRBJ1-2 NA TRBV18 CASSPLDRVQLNYGYTF TGTGCCAGCTCACCTCTCGACAGGGTCCAGCTCAACTATGGCTACACCTTC
NA TRBJ1-5 NA TRBV19 CASSRSHSINQPQHF TGTGCCAGTAGTAGGTCCCACAGTATTAATCAGCCCCAGCATTTT
NA TRBJ2-5 NA TRBV3-1/TRBV3-2 CASSSKYPISFETQYF TGTGCCAGCAGCTCTAAATATCCCATTTCTTTTGAGACCCAGTACTTC
NA TRBJ1-6 NA TRBV2 CASRIGGSPLHF TGTGCCAGCAGGATCGGAGGTTCACCCCTCCACTTT
NA TRBJ2-6 NA TRBV19 CASSIRGTGANVLTF TGTGCCAGTAGTATACGGGGAACTGGGGCCAACGTCCTGACTTTC
TRBD1 TRBJ1-1 NA TRBV9 CASSAMTGVNTEAFF TGTGCCAGCAGCGCCATGACAGGGGTGAACACTGAAGCTTTCTTT
TRBD2 TRBJ2-2 once TRBV18 CASSPQTSVTGELFF TGTGCCAGCTCACCTCAAACTAGCGTCACCGGGGAGCTGTTTTTT
NA TRBJ2-1 NA TRBV7-3 CASSLSTADSYNEQFF TGTGCCAGCAGCTTATCGACAGCCGACTCCTACAATGAGCAGTTCTTC
NA TRBJ2-6 NA TRBV28 CASRQGSGANVLTF TGTGCCAGCAGGCAGGGGTCCGGGGCCAACGTCCTGACTTTC
TRBD2 TRBJ2-1 NA TRBV11-2 CASSAGLAGGINEQFF TGTGCCAGCAGCGCGGGACTAGCGGGAGGTATCAATGAGCAGTTCTTC
NA TRBJ2-1 NA TRBV6-5 CASTSTAGPNEQFF TGTGCCAGTACTTCGACAGCCGGGCCCAATGAGCAGTTCTTC
TRBD1 TRBJ1-4 NA TRBV6-5 CASSYSGTGGGEKLFF TGTGCCAGCAGTTACTCCGGGACAGGGGGAGGGGAAAAACTGTTTTTT
NA TRBJ2-7 NA TRBV12-3/TRBV12-4 CASSLRDEQYF TGTGCCAGCAGTCTACGAGACGAGCAGTACTTC
NA TRBJ1-5 NA TRBV21-1 CASSSQRTIQPQHF TGTGCCAGCAGCTCGCAGAGGACTATCCAGCCCCAGCATTTT
NA TRBJ2-7 NA TRBV7-2 CASSLGGGPEQYF TGTGCCAGCAGCTTAGGGGGGGGGCCCGAGCAGTACTTC